This TCR beta chain was captured by sequencing in a study of cytomegalovirus exposure and HLA in healthy donors. General observations from the study: On later analysis, the bulk of CMV-associated TCR beta chains appeared to be HLA-restricted. The authors assumed roughly uniform sequencing depth across donors for presence/absence analyses.

The primer mix had 60 Vbeta and 13 Jbeta primers. Measured with immunoSEQ multiplex PCR; TCRdb has only the in-frame clones, and not every one. The data show 65,000 to 85,000 clones, 60% to 85% seen once. CDR1 is SGHRS and CDR2 is YFSETQ in the germline V gene. With V trimmed by 4 bases and J by 8 bases, 9 bases remained unmatched. This CDR3 is built from 14 residues. Worth noting for this clone: What it binds is not known.

V usage is TRBV5-1 and J usage is TRBJ1-3; 7 nucleotides agree with TRBD1. Source material: PBMCs. This clonotype originated in a woman aged 40 to 55 in good health and CMV-seropositive. The CDR3 loop reads CASSPGQRVDTIYF. In DNA, the CDR3 is TGCGCCAGCAGCCCGGGACAGAGGGTCGACACCATATATTTT.